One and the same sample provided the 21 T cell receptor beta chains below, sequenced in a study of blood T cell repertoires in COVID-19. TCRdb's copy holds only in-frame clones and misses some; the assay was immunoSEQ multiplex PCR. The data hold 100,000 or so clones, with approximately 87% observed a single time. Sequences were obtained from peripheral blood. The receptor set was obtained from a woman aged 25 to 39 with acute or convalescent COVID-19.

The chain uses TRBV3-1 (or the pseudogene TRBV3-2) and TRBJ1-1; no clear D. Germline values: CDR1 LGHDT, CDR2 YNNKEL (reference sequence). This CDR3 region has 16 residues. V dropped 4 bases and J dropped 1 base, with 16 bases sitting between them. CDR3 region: CASSPFMRQPNTEAFF. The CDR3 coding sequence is TGTGCCAGCAGCCCCTTTATGAGGCAGCCGAACACTGAAGCTTTCTTT.

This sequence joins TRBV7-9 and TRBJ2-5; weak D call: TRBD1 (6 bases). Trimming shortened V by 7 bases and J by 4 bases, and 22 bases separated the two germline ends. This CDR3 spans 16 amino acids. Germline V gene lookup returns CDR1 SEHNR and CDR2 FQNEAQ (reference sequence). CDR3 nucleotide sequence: TGTGCCAGCACCGAGGGACCAGGGGCCCTGGGAGAGACCCAGTACTTC. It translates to CASTEGPGALGETQYF. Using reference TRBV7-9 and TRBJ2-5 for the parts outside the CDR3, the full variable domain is DTGVSQNPRHKITKRGQNVTFRCDPISEHNRLYWYRQTLGQGPEFLTYFQNEAQLEKSRLLSDRFSAERPKGSFSTLEIQRTEQGDSAMYLCASTEGPGALGETQYFGPGTRLLVL.

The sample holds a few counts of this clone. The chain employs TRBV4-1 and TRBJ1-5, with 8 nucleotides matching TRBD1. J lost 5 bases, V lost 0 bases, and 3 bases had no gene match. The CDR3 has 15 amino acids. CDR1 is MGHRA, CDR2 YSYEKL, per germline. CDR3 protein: CASSQEVTGDQPQHF. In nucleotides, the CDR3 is TGCGCCAGCAGCCAAGAGGTGACAGGGGATCAGCCCCAGCATTTT.

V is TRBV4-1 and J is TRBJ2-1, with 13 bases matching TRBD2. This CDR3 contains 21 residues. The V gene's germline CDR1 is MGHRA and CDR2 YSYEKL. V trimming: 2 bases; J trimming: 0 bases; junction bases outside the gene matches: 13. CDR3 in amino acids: CASSQRRTGTSGESSYNEQFF. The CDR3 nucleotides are TGCGCCAGCAGCCAAAGGCGGACCGGGACTAGCGGGGAGAGCTCCTACAATGAGCAGTTCTTC.

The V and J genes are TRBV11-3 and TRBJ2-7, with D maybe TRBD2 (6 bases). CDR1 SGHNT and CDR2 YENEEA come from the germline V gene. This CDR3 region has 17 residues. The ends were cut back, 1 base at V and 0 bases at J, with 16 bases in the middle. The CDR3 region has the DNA TGTGCCAGCAGCTTAGGCGCTAGTGCGGGGACCTCCTACGAGCAGTACTTC. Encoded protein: CASSLGASAGTSYEQYF.

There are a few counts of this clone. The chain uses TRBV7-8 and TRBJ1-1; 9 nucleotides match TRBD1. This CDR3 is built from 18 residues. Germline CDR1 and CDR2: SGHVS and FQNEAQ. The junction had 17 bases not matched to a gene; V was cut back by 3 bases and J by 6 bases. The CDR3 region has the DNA TGTGCCAGCAGCTTCGGGATAGGGACAGGGTCGACCCTACCTGAAGCTTTCTTT. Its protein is CASSFGIGTGSTLPEAFF.

CDR3 nucleotides: TGTGCCAGCAGAAAGAGACAGGGGCGGAATCAGCCCCAGCATTTT. Amino acids: CASRKRQGRNQPQHF. This chain uses TRBV25-1 with TRBJ1-5; 8 nucleotides align to TRBD1. The CDR3 is 15 residues long. V gave up 6 bases and J gave up 4 bases; unmatched junction bases: 8. Germline assignment: CDR1 MGHDK and CDR2 SYGVNS.

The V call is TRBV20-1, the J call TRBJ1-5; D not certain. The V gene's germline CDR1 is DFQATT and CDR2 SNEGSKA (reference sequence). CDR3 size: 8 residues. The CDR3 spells CRSKPQHF. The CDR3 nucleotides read TGCAGGTCTAAGCCCCAGCATTTT.

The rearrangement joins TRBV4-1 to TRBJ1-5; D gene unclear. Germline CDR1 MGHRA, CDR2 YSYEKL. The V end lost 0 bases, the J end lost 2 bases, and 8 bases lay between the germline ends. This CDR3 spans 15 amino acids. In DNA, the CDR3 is TGCGCCAGCAGCCAAGAGGGGAGGGGCAATCAGCCCCAGCATTTT. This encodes CASSQEGRGNQPQHF.

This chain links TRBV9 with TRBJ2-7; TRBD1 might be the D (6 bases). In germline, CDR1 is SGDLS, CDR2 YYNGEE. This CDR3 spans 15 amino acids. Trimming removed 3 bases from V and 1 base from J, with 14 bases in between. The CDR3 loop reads CASSGGPDSSYEQYF. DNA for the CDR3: TGTGCCAGCAGCGGAGGCCCGGACAGTTCCTACGAGCAGTACTTC.

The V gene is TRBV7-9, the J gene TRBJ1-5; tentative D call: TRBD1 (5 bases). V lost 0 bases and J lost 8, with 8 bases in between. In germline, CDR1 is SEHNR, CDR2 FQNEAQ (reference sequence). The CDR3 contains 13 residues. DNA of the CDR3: TGTGCCAGCAGCTTAGCGGGGGGTAAGCCCCAGCATTTT. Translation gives CASSLAGGKPQHF.

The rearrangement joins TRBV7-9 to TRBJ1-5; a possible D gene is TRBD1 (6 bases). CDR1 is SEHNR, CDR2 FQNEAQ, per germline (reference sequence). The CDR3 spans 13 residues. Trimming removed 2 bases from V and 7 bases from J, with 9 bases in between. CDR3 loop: CASSLLRGQPQHF. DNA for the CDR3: TGTGCCAGCAGCTTACTCAGGGGACAGCCCCAGCATTTT.

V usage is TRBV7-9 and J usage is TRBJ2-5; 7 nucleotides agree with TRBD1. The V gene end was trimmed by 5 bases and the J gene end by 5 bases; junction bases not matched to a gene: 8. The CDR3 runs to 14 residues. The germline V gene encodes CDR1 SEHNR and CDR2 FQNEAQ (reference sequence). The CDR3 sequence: CASSPSTGPETQYF. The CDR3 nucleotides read TGTGCCAGCAGCCCATCGACAGGGCCGGAGACCCAGTACTTC.

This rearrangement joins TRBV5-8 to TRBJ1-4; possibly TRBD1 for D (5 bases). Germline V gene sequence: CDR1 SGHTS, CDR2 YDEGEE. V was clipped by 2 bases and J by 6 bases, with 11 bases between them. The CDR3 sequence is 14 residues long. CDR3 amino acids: CASSFLTVDEKLFF. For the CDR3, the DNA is TGTGCCAGCAGCTTCCTGACAGTAGATGAAAAACTGTTTTTT.

The CDR3 loop is CASRRQISNTEAFF. The DNA of the CDR3 is TGTGCCAGCAGGCGACAGATTTCGAACACTGAAGCTTTCTTT. The chain is built from TRBV28 and TRBJ1-1, with D possibly TRBD1 on 5 matching bases. CDR1 and CDR2 from the germline V gene are MDHEN and SYDVKM. The CDR3 contains 14 residues. Trimming stripped 6 bases from V and 1 base from J, with 12 bases between. Full variable domain (outside the CDR3, taken from reference TRBV28 and TRBJ1-1): DVKVTQSSRYLVKRTGEKVFLECVQDMDHENMFWYRQDPGLGLRLIYFSYDVKMKEKGDIPEGYSVSREKKERFSLILESASTNQTSMYLCASRRQISNTEAFFGQGTRLTVV.

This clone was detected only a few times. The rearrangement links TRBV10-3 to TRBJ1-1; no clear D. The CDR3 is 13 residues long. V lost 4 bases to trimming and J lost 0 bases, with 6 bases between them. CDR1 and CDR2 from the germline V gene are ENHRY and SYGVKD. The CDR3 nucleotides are TGTGCCATCAGTGGGGAGGTGAACACTGAAGCTTTCTTT. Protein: CAISGEVNTEAFF.

The chain's CDR3 is CASSGGLATGTDTQYF. CDR3 nucleotides: TGTGCCAGCAGCGGCGGCCTCGCCACGGGCACAGATACGCAGTATTTT. The V gene is TRBV3-1 (or the pseudogene TRBV3-2), the J gene TRBJ2-3, with no clear D. V lost 5 bases to trimming and J lost 1 base, with 16 bases between them. In germline, CDR1 is LGHDT, CDR2 YNNKEL (reference sequence). The CDR3 is 16 amino acids.

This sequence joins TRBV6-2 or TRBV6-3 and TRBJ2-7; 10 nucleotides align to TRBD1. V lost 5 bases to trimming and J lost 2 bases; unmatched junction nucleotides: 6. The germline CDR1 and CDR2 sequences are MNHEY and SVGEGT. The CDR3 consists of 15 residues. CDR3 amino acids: CASSPRDRGTYEQYF. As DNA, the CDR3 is TGTGCCAGCAGTCCGCGGGACAGGGGAACCTACGAGCAGTACTTC.

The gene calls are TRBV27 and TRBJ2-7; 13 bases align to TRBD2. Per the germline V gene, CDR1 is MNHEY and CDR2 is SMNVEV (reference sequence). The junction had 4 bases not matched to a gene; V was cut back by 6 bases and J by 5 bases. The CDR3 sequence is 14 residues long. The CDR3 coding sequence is TGTGCCAGCAGCCCCGGACTAGCGGGGGACGAGCAGTACTTC. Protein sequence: CASSPGLAGDEQYF.

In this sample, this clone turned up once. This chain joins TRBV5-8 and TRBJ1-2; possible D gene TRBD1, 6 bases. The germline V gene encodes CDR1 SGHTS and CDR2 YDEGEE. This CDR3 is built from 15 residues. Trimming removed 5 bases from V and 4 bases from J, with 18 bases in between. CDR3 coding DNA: TGTGCCAGCAGTTCCGGACAGATTAATGTCTATGGCTACACCTTC. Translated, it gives CASSSGQINVYGYTF. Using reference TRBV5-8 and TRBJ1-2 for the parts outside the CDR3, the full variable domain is EAGVTQSPTHLIKTRGQQATLRCSPISGHTSVYWYQQALGLGLQFLLWYDEGEERNRGNFPPRFSGRQFPNYSSELNVNALELEDSALYLCASSSGQINVYGYTFGSGTRLTVV.

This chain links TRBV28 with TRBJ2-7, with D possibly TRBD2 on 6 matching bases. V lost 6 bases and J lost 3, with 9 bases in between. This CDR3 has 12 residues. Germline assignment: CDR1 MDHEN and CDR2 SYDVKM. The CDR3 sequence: CASSPDYYEQYF. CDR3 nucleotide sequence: TGTGCCAGCAGCCCGGACTACTACGAGCAGTACTTC.